The 15 T cell receptor beta chains below all came from one sample that was sequenced in a study of blood T cell repertoires in COVID-19. Sequencing used immunoSEQ multiplex PCR; TCRdb keeps in-frame clones, though not all of them. The data show around 150,000 clones, over 75% seen once. Material for sequencing was PBMCs or T cells enriched from blood (not recorded which). Receptors were obtained from a woman between 50 and 59 years old who had recovered from COVID-19.

This chain joins TRBV19 and TRBJ1-5; TRBD1 matches 8 bases. Germline V CDR1 and CDR2: LNHDA, SQIVND (reference sequence). The V segment lost 3 bases and the J segment 0 bases; nucleotides outside the gene matches: 7. The CDR3 extends over 17 amino acids. In DNA, the CDR3 is TGTGCCAGTAGTATCAAACAACAGGGGGATAGCAATCAGCCCCAGCATTTT. Amino acids: CASSIKQQGDSNQPQHF.

The V gene is TRBV7-9, the J gene TRBJ1-5; 11 bases match TRBD1. Trimming removed 3 bases from V and 4 bases from J; junction bases left unmatched: 5. Germline CDR1 is SEHNR and CDR2 is FQNEAQ (reference sequence). The CDR3 is made up of 16 amino acids. The CDR3 sequence is CASSFWTGGANQPQHF. DNA for the CDR3: TGTGCCAGCAGCTTCTGGACAGGGGGCGCGAATCAGCCCCAGCATTTT.

The genes are TRBV27 and TRBJ2-1; 10 bases are a match to TRBD2. Looked up from germline, CDR1 is MNHEY and CDR2 is SMNVEV (reference sequence). The CDR3 runs to 15 residues. The J segment lost 0 bases and the V segment lost 7 bases, leaving 3 bases of the junction unmatched. The CDR3 nucleotides are TGTGCCAGCAATCAGCGGGGGGGCTCCTACAATGAGCAGTTCTTC. It yields the protein CASNQRGGSYNEQFF.

This rearrangement joins TRBV6-6 to TRBJ2-7, with 10 bases aligning to TRBD1. The CDR3 totals 14 residues. V lost 6 bases, J lost 1 base, and 3 bases stayed unmatched. Germline V gene sequence: CDR1 MNHNY, CDR2 SVGAGI (reference sequence). The CDR3 DNA reads TGTGCCAGCAGGGGGACAGGGGAATCCTACGAGCAGTACTTC. As protein: CASRGTGESYEQYF.

V is TRBV6-5 and J is TRBJ1-2; maybe TRBD1 (5 bases). The CDR3 extends over 15 amino acids. Germline V gene data show CDR1 as MNHEY and CDR2 as SVGAGI. Trimming removed 0 bases at V and 4 bases at J, with 12 bases between. The CDR3 DNA follows: TGTGCCAGCAGTTACTCGTCAACAGGCTTCTATGGCTACACCTTC. Translating gives CASSYSSTGFYGYTF.

The chain carries TRBV7-9 and TRBJ2-1, with a tentative D call TRBD2 (5 bases). The germline V gene encodes CDR1 SEHNR and CDR2 FQNEAQ (reference sequence). The CDR3 has 14 residues. Trimming took off 5 bases at V and 3 bases at J, with 11 bases between the two ends. The CDR3: CASSPPGSYNEQFF. The CDR3 bases are TGTGCCAGCAGCCCTCCGGGGAGCTACAATGAGCAGTTCTTC.

The chain combines TRBV5-4 with TRBJ2-6, with 7 bases that match TRBD1. J lost 1 base, V lost 0 bases, and 4 bases had no gene match. Germline CDR1 reads SGHNT; CDR2 reads YYREEE (reference sequence). The CDR3 loop spans 17 amino acids. The CDR3 loop reads CASSLAQGNSGANVLTF. The CDR3 DNA is TGTGCCAGCAGCTTGGCACAGGGGAATTCTGGGGCCAACGTCCTGACTTTC. The full variable domain, rest sourced from reference TRBV5-4 and TRBJ2-6, is ETGVTQSPTHLIKTRGQQVTLRCSSQSGHNTVSWYQQALGQGPQFIFQYYREEENGRGNFPPRFSGLQFPNYSSELNVNALELDDSALYLCASSLAQGNSGANVLTFGAGSRLTVL.

The V gene is TRBV6-5, the J gene TRBJ2-5; 10 bases align to TRBD2. This CDR3 comprises 15 residues. V shed 5 bases and J 4 bases; nucleotides not matched to a gene: 7. Germline V lookup: CDR1 MNHEY, CDR2 SVGAGI. CDR3 residues: CASSRSGGALETQYF. CDR3 in DNA: TGTGCCAGCAGTCGCAGCGGGGGGGCTTTAGAGACCCAGTACTTC.

The genes are TRBV19 and TRBJ2-7, with D unclear. The CDR3 spans 13 residues. The V end lost 5 bases, the J end lost 0 bases, and 8 bases lay between the germline ends. CDR1 LNHDA and CDR2 SQIVND come from the germline V gene (reference sequence). The CDR3 sequence is CASSRGLSYEQYF. As DNA, the CDR3 is TGTGCCAGTAGTCGAGGCCTCTCCTACGAGCAGTACTTC. The variable domain in full, completed from reference TRBV19 and TRBJ2-7, reads DGGITQSPKYLFRKEGQNVTLSCEQNLNHDAMYWYRQDPGQGLRLIYYSQIVNDFQKGDIAEGYSVSREKKESFPLTVTSAQKNPTAFYLCASSRGLSYEQYFGPGTRLTVT.

Only one count was recorded for this clone. The chain couples TRBV18 to TRBJ2-2; 9 bases are a match to TRBD1. The junction had 8 bases not matched to a gene; V was cut back by 3 bases and J by 6 bases. The CDR3 is 16 amino acids. Per the germline V gene, CDR1 is KGHSH and CDR2 is LQKENI. The CDR3 nucleotides are TGTGCCAGCTCACCGCCCCGGACAGGGGTTCCCGGGGAGCTGTTTTTT. This sequence encodes CASSPPRTGVPGELFF.

The chain has TRBV4-2 and TRBJ2-3, with 7 bases that match TRBD1. CDR1 and CDR2 from the germline V gene are LGHNA and YNFKEQ. This CDR3 region has 14 residues. Losses at the gene ends were 4 bases for V and 7 bases for J; bases not matched to a gene: 8. CDR3 sequence (DNA): TGTGCCAGCAGCCGCATGACAGGGACAAATACGCAGTATTTT. Translated: CASSRMTGTNTQYF.

This clone was observed once. The chain couples TRBV4-2 to TRBJ1-2; 9 nucleotides match TRBD1. Germline V gene data show CDR1 as LGHNA and CDR2 as YNFKEQ. V lost 0 bases and J lost 0; bases outside the gene matches: 2. The CDR3 totals 16 residues. The CDR3 here is CASSQEGTGTNYGYTF. The DNA for the CDR3 is TGTGCCAGCAGCCAAGAGGGGACAGGGACTAACTATGGCTACACCTTC.

V and J are TRBV25-1 and TRBJ2-1; 7 bases align to TRBD2. Germline CDR1 and CDR2: MGHDK and SYGVNS. The CDR3 totals 16 residues. V was pared by 4 bases and J by 1 base, with 7 bases of the junction left unmatched. The CDR3 loop is CASSGPSSGSYNEQFF. The CDR3 nucleotides are TGTGCCAGCAGTGGCCCCTCTAGCGGATCCTACAATGAGCAGTTCTTC.

The chain links TRBV4-3 to TRBJ2-7; 7 bases are shared with TRBD1. The CDR3 length is 14 residues. Looked up from germline, CDR1 is LGHNA and CDR2 is YSLEER. V lost 2 bases and J lost 6; bases outside the gene matches: 7. CDR3 loop: CASSQSVAGGEQYF. In DNA form, the CDR3 reads TGCGCCAGCAGCCAAAGTGTCGCAGGGGGCGAGCAGTACTTC.

Concerning this clone itself: Other DNA sequences from this sample encode an identical CDR3 as well. The chain employs TRBV27 and TRBJ2-1; the D gene is possibly TRBD2 (6 bases). The germline V gene has CDR1 MNHEY and CDR2 SMNVEV (reference sequence). The V and J ends lost 0 bases and 9 bases respectively, with 9 bases between them. The CDR3 is made up of 13 amino acids. The CDR3 region is CASSLSTGGEQFF. In DNA, the CDR3 is TGTGCCAGCAGTTTATCGACCGGGGGTGAGCAGTTCTTC.